These 17 T cell receptor beta chains share one sample of origin, sequenced in a study of T cells in Graves' hyperthyroidism and ophthalmopathy. From RNA transcripts, TCR beta CDR3 regions were amplified. The TCR CDR3 was amplified in a first-round RT-PCR using the HTBI primer set. TCRdb reprocessed the multiplex PCR reads with MiXCR, giving one entry per CDR3 protein. Here the sample spans some 250,000 distinct CDR3 sequences, approximately 16% being singletons. Material: blood. These receptor sequences come from a woman aged 45 to 65 with Graves' hyperthyroidism that later progressed to Graves' ophthalmopathy.

This clonotype was found many times. The chain has TRBV24-1 and TRBJ2-5; possible D gene TRBD1, 6 bases. Looked up from germline, CDR1 is KGHDR and CDR2 is SFDVKD. Between the trimmed V and J ends, which lost 2 bases and 2 bases, there was a span of 17 bases. CDR3 length: 17 amino acids. The CDR3: CATSDSGQGIQQETQYF. CDR3 DNA sequence: TGTGCCACCAGTGATTCCGGCCAGGGGATCCAGCAAGAGACCCAGTACTTC.

This clonotype has just a few counts. The gene calls are TRBV19 and TRBJ1-1, with no clear D. Trimming cost V 5 bases and J 4 bases, with 11 bases left between them. The CDR3 covers 13 residues. Germline V gene sequence: CDR1 LNHDA, CDR2 SQIVND (reference sequence). Here the CDR3 DNA reads TGTGCCAGTAGTGTCCAGTATACCACTGAAGCTTTCTTT. It translates to CASSVQYTTEAFF.

The V gene is TRBV7-9, the J gene TRBJ2-5, with D uncertain. Germline-derived CDR1 and CDR2 are SEHNR and FQNEAQ (reference sequence). The V gene lost 3 bases and the J gene lost 10 bases, with 15 bases spanning the gap. The length of the CDR3 is 13 residues. The CDR3 reads CASSFEELGGQYF. The DNA for the CDR3 is TGTGCCAGCAGCTTCGAGGAATTAGGTGGCCAGTACTTC.

This clonotype was seen many times. The J gene is TRBJ1-1, the V gene TRBV2; D is undetermined. The CDR3 is 13 amino acids. The V end lost 4 bases, the J end lost 1 base, and 7 bases lay between the germline ends. In germline, CDR1 is SNHLY, CDR2 FYNNEI. Here the CDR3 reads CASSVDTNTEAFF. Here the CDR3 DNA reads TGTGCCAGCAGTGTAGACACGAACACTGAAGCTTTCTTT.

V usage is TRBV7-2 and J usage is TRBJ2-5; 11 bases agree with TRBD2. V lost 3 bases, J lost 5 bases, and 8 bases stayed unmatched. This CDR3 has 16 amino acids. Germline V gene lookup returns CDR1 SGHTA and CDR2 FQGNSA. The CDR3 here is CASSFRSGRAGETQYF. The CDR3 bases are TGTGCCAGCAGCTTCCGTAGCGGGAGGGCCGGTGAGACCCAGTACTTC.

There are many counts of this clonotype. The genes are TRBV5-6 and TRBJ1-1; D gene unclear. Germline CDR1 and CDR2: SGHDT and YYEEEE. The CDR3 consists of 16 residues. Trimming left V 0 bases short and J 0 bases short, with 12 bases between. In nucleotides, the CDR3 is TGTGCCAGCAGCTTGGCCGAGCGGTTTTTGAACACTGAAGCTTTCTTT. This encodes CASSLAERFLNTEAFF.

This clonotype was seen ten or more times. This sequence joins TRBV12-3 or TRBV12-4 and TRBJ1-1; D unclear. Trimming left V 6 bases short and J 4 bases short, with 18 bases between. The length of the CDR3 is 15 residues. The CDR3 here is CASRGEGEGATEAFF. The CDR3 nucleotides are TGTGCCAGCAGAGGAGAGGGAGAGGGTGCCACTGAAGCTTTCTTT.

This clonotype was seen many times. The chain employs TRBV5-1 and TRBJ1-1, with unresolved D. In germline, CDR1 is SGHRS, CDR2 YFSETQ. Trimming took off 2 bases at V and 1 base at J, with 12 bases between the two ends. The CDR3 contains 15 residues. The CDR3 bases are TGCGCCAGCAGCTTCCAGGCATGGGAGAACACTGAAGCTTTCTTT. Its translation is CASSFQAWENTEAFF.

Notes on this clonotype: A read error may explain this, as a much larger clone is one base away. This chain's CDR3 is CSVRGHLYEQYF. CDR3 in DNA: TGCAGTGTTAGAGGCCACCTATACGAGCAGTACTTC. This chain joins TRBV20-1 and TRBJ2-7; D uncertain. Per germline, CDR1 DFQATT and CDR2 SNEGSKA (reference sequence). This CDR3 is 12 amino acids long.

This clonotype was found many times. The V and J genes are TRBV7-9 and TRBJ1-4; no firm D call. CDR3 length: 15 residues. Germline V gene data show CDR1 as SEHNR and CDR2 as FQNEAQ (reference sequence). Trimming took off 4 bases at V and 14 bases at J, with 23 bases between the two ends. This CDR3 is CASSSSTGFGRSLFF. The CDR3 DNA reads as TGTGCCAGCAGCTCCTCGACGGGATTTGGAAGATCCCTGTTTTTT.

This sequence joins TRBV25-1 and TRBJ1-4; the D is unclear. From germline, CDR1 is MGHDK and CDR2 SYGVNS. Trimming cost V 0 bases and J 4 bases, with 3 bases left between them. This CDR3 contains 13 residues. The DNA of the CDR3 is TGTGCCAGCAGTGAATACTATAATGAAAAACTGTTTTTT. Protein: CASSEYYNEKLFF.

This clonotype was observed a few times. The chain is built from TRBV20-1 and TRBJ2-4, with TRBD2 matching over 13 bases. V lost 6 bases and J lost 6; bases outside the gene matches: 8. Germline V CDR1 and CDR2: DFQATT, SNEGSKA (reference sequence). The CDR3 loop spans 15 amino acids. This CDR3 reads CSAGLAGALGNIQYF. The CDR3 coding sequence is TGCAGTGCCGGACTAGCGGGAGCCCTCGGAAACATTCAGTACTTC.

The rearrangement uses TRBV18 and TRBJ1-1; unclear D gene. The CDR3 runs to 13 residues. CDR1 is KGHSH and CDR2 is LQKENI in the germline V gene. Deletions cut 7 bases from V and 5 bases from J, with 14 bases between. The CDR3 reads CASLGQRGTEAFF. The DNA for the CDR3 is TGTGCCAGCTTGGGTCAGCGGGGTACTGAAGCTTTCTTT.

This clonotype was observed at least ten times. The chain uses TRBV28 and TRBJ1-2; unclear D gene. The CDR3 runs 13 residues. Trimming pared 6 bases from V and 7 bases from J, leaving 15 bases between. Germline values: CDR1 MDHEN, CDR2 SYDVKM. The CDR3: CASSLGVSSGYTF. The CDR3 DNA reads TGTGCCAGCAGCCTCGGGGTTTCTTCTGGCTACACCTTC.

V and J are TRBV28 and TRBJ1-1; TRBD1 matches 11 bases. Losses at the gene ends were 5 bases for V and 7 bases for J; bases not matched to a gene: 6. The CDR3 runs to 14 residues. Germline V gene lookup returns CDR1 MDHEN and CDR2 SYDVKM. For the CDR3, the DNA is TGTGCCAGCAGTACCGGGACAGGGGGGCGTGAAGCTTTCTTT. Translation gives CASSTGTGGREAFF.

In its sample, this clonotype was seen many times. The chain combines TRBV5-1 with TRBJ2-1, with TRBD2 matching 8 bases. Trimming at V came to 2 bases and at J to 0 bases, leaving 1 base not matched to a gene. CDR3 length: 15 residues. In germline, CDR1 is SGHRS, CDR2 YFSETQ. The CDR3 reads CASSFGTSSYNEQFF. The CDR3 nucleotides are TGCGCCAGCAGCTTCGGGACTAGCTCCTACAATGAGCAGTTCTTC.

This clonotype showed up many times. This chain connects TRBV2 to TRBJ1-4; a possible D gene is TRBD1 (6 bases). The V end was cut by 7 bases, the J end by 8 bases, with 11 bases between. The germline V gene has CDR1 SNHLY and CDR2 FYNNEI. The CDR3 runs to 12 residues. In DNA, the CDR3 is TGTGCCAGCACTGGGGGCGGCGAAAAACTGTTTTTT. Translating it yields CASTGGGEKLFF. Based on the CDR3 plus reference TRBV2 and TRBJ1-4, the full variable domain is EPEVTQTPSHQVTQMGQEVILRCVPISNHLYFYWYRQILGQKVEFLVSFYNNEISEKSEIFDDQFSVERPDGSNFTLKIRSTKLEDSAMYFCASTGGGEKLFFGSGTQLSVL.